This T cell receptor (beta chain) emerged from a study of T cell responses to AZD1222 COVID-19 vaccine. Study-wide findings and caveats: Most donors were white British, females outnumbered males, and clonal diversity was possibly underestimated. Rises in breadth and depth of Spike-specific TCRs came after two AZD1222 doses.

Some clones are missing from TCRdb's copy, which holds only in-frame ones; the method was immunoSEQ multiplex PCR. The sample has 99,000 or so clones, 82% seen once; the top ten hold approximately 5%. With respect to this clone: The antigen remains unidentified.

Germline V gene sequence: CDR1 SEHNR, CDR2 FQNEAQ (reference sequence). Trimming removed 3 bases from V and 5 bases from J; junction bases left unmatched: 5. The CDR3 consists of 14 residues. The specimen was peripheral blood, collected on day 0 of AZD1222 vaccination. This chain connects TRBV7-9 to TRBJ1-2, with 8 bases aligning to TRBD1. The origin of this receptor is an adult in good health. CDR3 nucleotides: TGTGCCAGCAGCTTCGATCAGGGGGCATATGGCTACACCTTC. Translated, it gives CASSFDQGAYGYTF. Together with reference TRBV7-9 and TRBJ1-2, the CDR3 gives the full variable domain: DTGVSQNPRHKITKRGQNVTFRCDPISEHNRLYWYRQTLGQGPEFLTYFQNEAQLEKSRLLSDRFSAERPKGSFSTLEIQRTEQGDSAMYLCASSFDQGAYGYTFGSGTRLTVV.